Listed here are 7 T cell receptor beta chains from one sample, sequenced in a study of radiation and T cells in renal cell carcinoma. The sample's time point: baseline pretreatment blood. The treatment is: 15 Gy SBRT to primary tumor, nephrectomy 4 weeks later. TCRdb keeps only in-frame clones here, not all; method: immunoSEQ multiplex PCR. The sample includes about 130,000 clones, more than 70% of them seen just once. This sample comprised blood, obtained from a patient whose treatment included radiotherapy and nephrectomy. The receptors here all came from a woman between 45 and 60 years old with renal cell carcinoma.

The V gene is TRBV9, the J gene TRBJ1-1; TRBD1 aligns across 11 bases. The V and J ends lost 3 bases and 6 bases, in that order; junction bases with no gene match: 4. The CDR3 contains 14 residues. Looked up from germline, CDR1 is SGDLS and CDR2 is YYNGEE. CDR3 region: CASSAGQGAAEAFF. The CDR3 DNA reads TGTGCCAGCAGCGCCGGACAGGGGGCGGCTGAAGCTTTCTTT.

The chain couples TRBV5-4 to TRBJ1-1; tentatively, D is TRBD1 (5 bases). V dropped 4 bases and J dropped 5 bases, with 12 bases sitting between them. This CDR3 contains 13 residues. CDR1 and CDR2 from the germline V gene are SGHNT and YYREEE (reference sequence). The CDR3 nucleotides read TGTGCCAGCAGCCCGGACATGAGAACTGAAGCTTTCTTT. Encoded protein: CASSPDMRTEAFF.

The genes are TRBV7-9 and TRBJ2-3; 8 bases fit TRBD2. CDR1 and CDR2 from the germline V gene are SEHNR and FQNEAQ (reference sequence). J lost 1 base, V lost 1 base, and 7 bases had no gene match. This CDR3 is built from 17 residues. Here the CDR3 DNA reads TGTGCCAGCAGCTTAGGACGTAGCGGGGATCGCACAGATACGCAGTATTTT. Its protein is CASSLGRSGDRTDTQYF.

The V gene is TRBV2, the J gene TRBJ2-2; D is perhaps TRBD2 (6 bases). The V gene lost 7 bases and the J gene lost 3 bases, with 15 bases spanning the gap. The germline V gene has CDR1 SNHLY and CDR2 FYNNEI. The CDR3 has 15 residues. CDR3 sequence (DNA): TGTGCCAGCAACCAGGCGGGCGGGGACACCGGGGAGCTGTTTTTT. Translating gives CASNQAGGDTGELFF.

The chain has TRBV19 and TRBJ1-1; a possible D gene is TRBD1 (5 bases). In germline, CDR1 is LNHDA, CDR2 SQIVND (reference sequence). Trimming cost V 1 base and J 2 bases, with 8 bases left between them. The CDR3 runs 14 residues. The DNA of the CDR3 is TGTGCCAGTAGTATAGGCAGGGTAAACACTGAAGCTTTCTTT. This encodes CASSIGRVNTEAFF. Using reference TRBV19 and TRBJ1-1 for the parts outside the CDR3, the full variable domain is DGGITQSPKYLFRKEGQNVTLSCEQNLNHDAMYWYRQDPGQGLRLIYYSQIVNDFQKGDIAEGYSVSREKKESFPLTVTSAQKNPTAFYLCASSIGRVNTEAFFGQGTRLTVV.

The rearrangement uses TRBV7-2 and TRBJ2-3; D tentatively fits TRBD1 or TRBD2 (5 bases each). V was shortened by 0 bases and J by 2 bases, with 6 bases between the two germline ends. The length of the CDR3 is 14 residues. The V gene's germline CDR1 is SGHTA and CDR2 FQGNSA. CDR3 DNA sequence: TGTGCCAGCAGCTTAGCGGGACCCACAGATACGCAGTATTTT. This sequence encodes CASSLAGPTDTQYF.

The chain is built from TRBV5-8 and TRBJ2-5, with D unclear. CDR1 and CDR2 from the germline V gene are SGHTS and YDEGEE. The CDR3 contains 12 residues. With 2 bases removed from V and 5 bases from J, the gap between germline ends came to 7 bases. CDR3 in amino acids: CASSFPWETQYF. CDR3 nucleotide sequence: TGTGCCAGCAGCTTCCCGTGGGAGACCCAGTACTTC.